This T cell receptor (beta chain) was profiled in a study of technical replicates of blood from a few donors. Method: immunoSEQ multiplex PCR; TCRdb's copy keeps in-frame clones and lacks some. Here the sample spans fewer than 15,000 clones, more than 75% being singletons. Germline V gene lookup returns CDR1 ENHRY and CDR2 SYGVKD. V was clipped by 10 bases and J by 5 bases, with 20 bases between them. The CDR3 is made up of 14 amino acids. Sequencing was carried out using PBMCs. The clonotype was recovered from a human donor in good health. V and J are TRBV10-3 and TRBJ2-5; D possibly corresponds to TRBD2 (5 bases). The CDR3 bases are TGTGCCACCATGGACTCCCGGTCGGGGGAGACCCAGTACTTC. Residues: CATMDSRSGETQYF.